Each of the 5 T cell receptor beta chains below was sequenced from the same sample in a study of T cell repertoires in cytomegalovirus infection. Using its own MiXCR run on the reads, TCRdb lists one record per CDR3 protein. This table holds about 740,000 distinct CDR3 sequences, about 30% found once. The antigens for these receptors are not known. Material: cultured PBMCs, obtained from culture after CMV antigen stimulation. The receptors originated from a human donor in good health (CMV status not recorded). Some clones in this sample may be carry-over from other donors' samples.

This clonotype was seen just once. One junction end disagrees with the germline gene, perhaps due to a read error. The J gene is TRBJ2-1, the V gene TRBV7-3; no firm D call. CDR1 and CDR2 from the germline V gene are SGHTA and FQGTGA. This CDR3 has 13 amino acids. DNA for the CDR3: TGTGCCAGCAGCTTTAATGATGGCTCCAGGCAGTCCTTC. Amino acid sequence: CASSFNDGSRQSF.

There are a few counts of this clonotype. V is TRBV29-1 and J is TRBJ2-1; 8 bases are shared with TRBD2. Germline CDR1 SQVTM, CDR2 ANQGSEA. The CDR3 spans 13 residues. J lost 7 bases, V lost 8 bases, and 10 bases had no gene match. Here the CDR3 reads CSLFGGAGNEQFF. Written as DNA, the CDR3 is TGCAGCCTTTTCGGGGGGGCCGGTAATGAGCAGTTCTTC.

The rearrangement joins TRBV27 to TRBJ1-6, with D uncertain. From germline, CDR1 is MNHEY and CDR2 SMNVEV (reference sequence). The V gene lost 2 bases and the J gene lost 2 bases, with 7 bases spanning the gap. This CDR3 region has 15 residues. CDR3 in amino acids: CASSLGITYNSPLHF. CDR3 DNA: TGTGCCAGCAGTTTAGGTATCACCTATAATTCACCCCTCCACTTT.

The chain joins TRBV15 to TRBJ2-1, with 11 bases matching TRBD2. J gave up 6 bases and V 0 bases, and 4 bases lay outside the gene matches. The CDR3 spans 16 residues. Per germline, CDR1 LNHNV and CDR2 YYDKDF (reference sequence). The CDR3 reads CATSRDIAGGSNEQFF. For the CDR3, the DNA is TGTGCCACCAGCAGAGATATAGCGGGGGGGTCCAATGAGCAGTTCTTC.

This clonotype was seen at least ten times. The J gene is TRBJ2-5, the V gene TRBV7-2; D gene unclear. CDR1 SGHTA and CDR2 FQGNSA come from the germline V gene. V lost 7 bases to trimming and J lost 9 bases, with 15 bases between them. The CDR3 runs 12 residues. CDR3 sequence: CASNWGGLPQYF. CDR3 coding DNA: TGTGCCAGCAACTGGGGTGGTTTGCCCCAGTACTTC.